This T cell receptor beta chain comes out of a study of cytomegalovirus exposure and HLA in healthy donors. Broader study findings: Later analysis associated a missense DCLRE1C variant with TCR beta V- and J-gene trimming.

Remarks on this clone: The antigen remains undetermined.

Primers included in the PCR were 60 Vbeta and 13 Jbeta primers. Assay used: immunoSEQ multiplex PCR; TCRdb lists only in-frame clones, some missing. This sample has some 160,000 clones; around 80% occur once, and the top ten carry nearly 8.5%. V lost 8 bases to trimming and J lost 6 bases, with 11 bases between them. The CDR3 totals 12 residues. Germline CDR1 and CDR2: MDHEN and SYDVKM. Sequenced input: PBMCs. The rearrangement uses TRBV28 and TRBJ2-1; a possible D gene is TRBD2 (6 bases). This clonotype was obtained from a male donor in good health and CMV-seropositive. CDR3 bases: TGTGCCAGCGGCAGCGGGCTCAATGAGCAGTTCTTC. Translation gives CASGSGLNEQFF.